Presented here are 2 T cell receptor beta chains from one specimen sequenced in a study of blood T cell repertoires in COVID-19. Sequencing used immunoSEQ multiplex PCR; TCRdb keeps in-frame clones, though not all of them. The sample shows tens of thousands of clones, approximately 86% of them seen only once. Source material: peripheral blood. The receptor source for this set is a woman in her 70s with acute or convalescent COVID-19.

CDR3 sequence: CASSILPGLGVGTQYF. The DNA of the CDR3 is TGTGCCAGCAGCATACTCCCGGGACTAGGAGTTGGGACCCAGTACTTC. The rearrangement links TRBV21-1 to TRBJ2-5; TRBD2 is the table's D call and was not checked against the DNA. TRBV21-1 is a known pseudogene. The CDR3 covers 16 residues.

CDR3 bases: TGTGCCAGTAGTATAGATGAGGGGCCCCAGCATTTT. Translated: CASSIDEGPQHF. The genes are TRBV19 and TRBJ1-5; D is uncertain. Germline loops: CDR1 LNHDA, CDR2 SQIVND (reference sequence). The CDR3 consists of 12 residues. The V gene lost 0 bases and the J gene lost 9 bases, with 6 bases spanning the gap.